Listed below are T cell receptor beta chains from one sample, sequenced in a study of metastatic and nonmetastatic thyroid tumors. TCRdb recomputed clones from the PCR reads via MiXCR. The sample consists of 5,500 to 9,000 clones, roughly a fifth of them appearing once. The source material was adjacent normal tissue. These receptors were taken from a female donor with papillary thyroid cancer or a benign thyroid nodule (not recorded which). Some clones in this sample may be carry-over from other donors' samples. The CDR3 runs from the conserved cysteine through the conserved F or W. Fields, in order: clone size, J gene, V gene, D gene, CDR3 DNA, CDR3 protein. The D gene is left open where the match is weak. Clone sizes are given selectively: once, few, many, or a class where the clone is expanded.

clone size: once
J gene: TRBJ2-3
V gene: TRBV5-4
D gene: TRBD2
CDR3 DNA: TGTGCCAGCAGCTTTGGACTAGCGGGAAGCACAGATACGCAGTATTTT
CDR3 protein: CASSFGLAGSTDTQYF

clone size: medium-sized
J gene: TRBJ2-7
V gene: TRBV10-2
D gene: NA
CDR3 DNA: TGCGCCAGCAGGAATTTGGACAGTCTCTACGAGCAGTACTTC
CDR3 protein: CASRNLDSLYEQYF

clone size: NA
J gene: TRBJ1-6
V gene: TRBV28
D gene: NA
CDR3 DNA: TGTGCCAGCAGCCTTTCTGGAGGTTCACCCCTCCACTTT
CDR3 protein: CASSLSGGSPLHF

clone size: NA
J gene: TRBJ1-1
V gene: TRBV5-1
D gene: TRBD1
CDR3 DNA: TGCGCCAGCAGCTTGGATGGACAGGTTGAAGCTTTCTTT
CDR3 protein: CASSLDGQVEAFF

clone size: few
J gene: TRBJ2-1
V gene: TRBV12-3/TRBV12-4
D gene: TRBD1
CDR3 DNA: TGTGCCAGCACCCCCGGGACAGGGTCGGGTGAGCAGTTCTTC
CDR3 protein: CASTPGTGSGEQFF

clone size: medium-sized
J gene: TRBJ1-1
V gene: TRBV12-3/TRBV12-4
D gene: NA
CDR3 DNA: TGTGCCAGCAGTCGCATCGCGGAAGGTCGGGGGCGAACTGAAGCTTTCTTT
CDR3 protein: CASSRIAEGRGRTEAFF

clone size: NA
J gene: TRBJ2-7
V gene: TRBV30
D gene: NA
CDR3 DNA: TGTGCCTGGACCAAGGGCTACGAGCAGTACTTC
CDR3 protein: CAWTKGYEQYF

clone size: medium-sized
J gene: TRBJ1-6
V gene: TRBV24-1
D gene: TRBD1
CDR3 DNA: TGTGCCACCAACCCAGACAGGGGAGATTCACCCCTCCACTTT
CDR3 protein: CATNPDRGDSPLHF

clone size: NA
J gene: TRBJ2-1
V gene: TRBV20-1
D gene: NA
CDR3 DNA: TGCAGTGCTACCCCGTTTGGGATGGGGAATGAGCAGTTCTTC
CDR3 protein: CSATPFGMGNEQFF

clone size: NA
J gene: TRBJ1-3
V gene: TRBV5-1
D gene: TRBD1
CDR3 DNA: TGCGCCAGCAGCGAAATGGGACAGGGAGGAGGAAACACCATATATTTT
CDR3 protein: CASSEMGQGGGNTIYF

clone size: medium-sized
J gene: TRBJ2-7
V gene: TRBV20-1
D gene: TRBD2
CDR3 DNA: TGCAGTGCTAATCCCCCCCCGGGACTACAAAAGTACGAGCAGTACTTC
CDR3 protein: CSANPPPGLQKYEQYF

clone size: few
J gene: TRBJ1-2
V gene: TRBV19
D gene: TRBD1
CDR3 DNA: TGTGCCAGCCGGGACAGGCCATATGGCTACACCTTC
CDR3 protein: CASRDRPYGYTF

clone size: medium-sized
J gene: TRBJ2-1
V gene: TRBV11-3
D gene: NA
CDR3 DNA: TGTGCCAGCAGCTTATCCGGGGTCTGGAATGAGCAGTTCTTC
CDR3 protein: CASSLSGVWNEQFF

clone size: medium-sized
J gene: TRBJ1-1
V gene: TRBV19
D gene: NA
CDR3 DNA: TGTGCCAGTAGTAGGGCGGGCGACACTGAAGCTTTCTTT
CDR3 protein: CASSRAGDTEAFF

clone size: large
J gene: TRBJ2-7
V gene: TRBV6-5
D gene: NA
CDR3 DNA: TGTGCCAGCAGTTACTACAGAGGTGGAGAGCAGTACTTC
CDR3 protein: CASSYYRGGEQYF

clone size: medium-sized
J gene: TRBJ1-5
V gene: TRBV20-1
D gene: TRBD1
CDR3 DNA: TGCAGTGCTAGACCCCACAAGGGGGCCCCCAATCAGCCCCAGCATTTT
CDR3 protein: CSARPHKGAPNQPQHF

clone size: medium-sized
J gene: TRBJ2-1
V gene: TRBV2
D gene: TRBD1
CDR3 DNA: TGTGCCAGTCAGGGGGCGGGCCACAATGAGCAGTTCTTC
CDR3 protein: CASQGAGHNEQFF

clone size: medium-sized
J gene: TRBJ2-7
V gene: TRBV14
D gene: NA
CDR3 DNA: TGTGCCAGCAGCCAAGGAGGCTACGAGCAGTACTTC
CDR3 protein: CASSQGGYEQYF

clone size: NA
J gene: TRBJ2-2
V gene: TRBV7-2
D gene: NA
CDR3 DNA: TGTGCCAGAACCTTAGGGTCCGGGGAGCTGTTATTT
CDR3 protein: CARTLGSGELLF

clone size: medium-sized
J gene: TRBJ2-5
V gene: TRBV2
D gene: NA
CDR3 DNA: TGTGCCAGCAGTGGACAGGTCCAAGAGACCCAGTACTTC
CDR3 protein: CASSGQVQETQYF

clone size: medium-sized
J gene: TRBJ1-1
V gene: TRBV19
D gene: NA
CDR3 DNA: TGTGCCAGTAGGAACCCAGGGGATTTGAACACTGAAGCTTTCTTT
CDR3 protein: CASRNPGDLNTEAFF